Below are 9 T cell receptor beta chains sequenced from a single sample in a study of PD-L1 blockade in urothelial cancer. Here immunoSEQ multiplex PCR was the method, and the copy in TCRdb shows in-frame clones only, minus some. Of 66,000 or so clones in the sample, approximately 91% were seen once. Time point given: peripheral blood 6 weeks after treatment start. The source material was PBMCs, sampled around atezolizumab (anti-PD-L1) treatment. The receptors originated from a man aged 55-75 years with urothelial cancer.

The V gene is TRBV5-3, the J gene TRBJ1-5; D call uncertain. TRBV5-3 is designated an ORF whose function remains uncertain. This CDR3 contains 15 residues. Trimming stripped 4 bases from V and 2 bases from J, with 13 bases between. The CDR3 reads CARSRGWPGNQPQHF. The CDR3 bases are TGTGCCAGAAGCAGAGGCTGGCCGGGCAATCAGCCCCAGCATTTT.

The chain couples TRBV2 to TRBJ1-2; D is undetermined. Trimming shortened V by 6 bases and J by 5 bases, and 7 bases separated the two germline ends. In germline, CDR1 is SNHLY, CDR2 FYNNEI. CDR3 size: 11 residues. DNA of the CDR3: TGTGCCAGCAGCCGGGAGTATGGCTACACCTTC. Protein product: CASSREYGYTF.

This clone was detected once. The rearrangement joins TRBV6-6 to TRBJ2-3; 14 bases line up with TRBD2. CDR1 is MNHNY and CDR2 is SVGAGI in the germline V gene (reference sequence). There are 15 residues in the CDR3. Trimming cost V 8 bases and J 5 bases; bases outside gene matches: 6. The CDR3 DNA follows: TGTGCCAGCGAGAGGACTAGCGGGGGGCGAGATACGCAGTATTTT. It translates to CASERTSGGRDTQYF.

This chain joins TRBV6-6 and TRBJ2-7, with 7 bases aligning to TRBD2. Germline V gene lookup returns CDR1 MNHNY and CDR2 SVGAGI (reference sequence). The junction had 4 bases not matched to a gene; V was cut back by 2 bases and J by 3 bases. This CDR3 has 14 residues. The CDR3 coding sequence is TGTGCCAGCAGTTACGGGGGGGAGGACTACGAGCAGTACTTC. It yields the protein CASSYGGEDYEQYF.

This chain uses TRBV7-2 with TRBJ1-5; weak D call: TRBD1 (6 bases). The germline V gene has CDR1 SGHTA and CDR2 FQGNSA. V was shortened by 1 base and J by 4 bases, with 11 bases between the two germline ends. This CDR3 spans 15 amino acids. CDR3 amino acids: CASSLEGTGNQPQHF. For the CDR3, the DNA is TGTGCCAGCAGCTTAGAGGGCACAGGGAATCAGCCCCAGCATTTT.

The chain's CDR3 is CASSLQGSSGNTIYF. CDR3 coding DNA: TGTGCCAGCAGCCTTCAGGGCAGCTCTGGAAACACCATATATTTT. The chain recombines TRBV6-5 with TRBJ1-3; perhaps TRBD1 as D (5 bases). The CDR3 sequence is 15 residues long. V gave up 6 bases and J gave up 0 bases, with 12 bases separating them. Germline V gives CDR1 MNHEY, CDR2 SVGAGI.

The V and J genes are TRBV6-5 and TRBJ1-1, with D perhaps TRBD1 (6 bases). This CDR3 spans 14 amino acids. V was pared by 0 bases and J by 1 base, with 6 bases between. Germline V gene data show CDR1 as MNHEY and CDR2 as SVGAGI. CDR3 loop: CASSYSTGNTEAFF. In nucleotides, the CDR3 is TGTGCCAGCAGTTACTCGACAGGGAACACTGAAGCTTTCTTT.

The chain links TRBV4-1 to TRBJ1-1; D is unresolved. V was trimmed by 0 bases and J by 4 bases, leaving 6 bases between them. Looked up from germline, CDR1 is MGHRA and CDR2 is YSYEKL. The CDR3 spans 13 residues. Here the CDR3 reads CASSQDSRTEAFF. DNA of the CDR3: TGCGCCAGCAGCCAAGATAGCCGCACTGAAGCTTTCTTT.

The chain joins TRBV7-6 to TRBJ2-7, with D perhaps matching TRBD2 (6 bases). Germline CDR1 and CDR2: SGHVS and FNYEAQ. This CDR3 is 13 amino acids long. Trimming stripped 5 bases from V and 6 bases from J, with 14 bases between. The CDR3 DNA sequence: TGTGCCAGCAGCATTAGCGGAGTCCGCGAGCAGTACTTC. Translation: CASSISGVREQYF.